These 11 T cell receptor beta chains originate from one sample sequenced in a study of blood T cell repertoires in COVID-19. Clones were read by immunoSEQ multiplex PCR, and TCRdb kept only the in-frame ones, dropping some. The table lists about half a million clones, 75% to 90% of them singletons. Sequencing input: peripheral blood. These receptors originate from a human donor in a cohort sampled during active COVID-19.

This clone turned up a few times. V usage is TRBV11-3 and J usage is TRBJ2-1; 8 bases agree with TRBD1. Unmatched junction bases numbered 19, after V lost 1 base and J lost 8 bases. Germline V gene lookup returns CDR1 SGHNT and CDR2 YENEEA. This CDR3 comprises 19 residues. The CDR3 sequence is CASSLGRTGSLMTGDEQFF. The CDR3 region has the DNA TGTGCCAGCAGCTTAGGGAGGACAGGGTCCCTCATGACTGGCGATGAGCAGTTCTTC.

In its sample, this clone was seen a few times. This chain joins TRBV19 and TRBJ2-1; a possible D gene is TRBD2 (7 bases). This CDR3 is built from 15 residues. V was shortened by 3 bases and J by 8 bases, with 17 bases between the two germline ends. CDR1 is LNHDA and CDR2 is SQIVND in the germline V gene (reference sequence). CDR3 sequence: CASSIRRGRGDEQFF. The DNA for the CDR3 is TGTGCCAGTAGTATCCGGCGGGGGCGCGGGGATGAGCAGTTCTTC.

The V and J genes are TRBV2 and TRBJ1-1; TRBD1 matches at 7 bases. Unmatched junction bases numbered 6, after V lost 5 bases and J lost 3 bases. The CDR3 loop spans 14 amino acids. The germline gives CDR1 SNHLY, CDR2 FYNNEI. The CDR3 nucleotides read TGTGCCAGCAGTCCTTCGAGGGGGCACACTGAAGCTTTCTTT. Residues: CASSPSRGHTEAFF.

This chain links TRBV11-3 with TRBJ2-2, with TRBD2 as a possible D gene (7 bases). The CDR3 spans 16 residues. Germline values: CDR1 SGHNT, CDR2 YENEEA. Trimming pared 5 bases from V and 0 bases from J, leaving 13 bases between. The CDR3: CASSRGGDPNTGELFF. The CDR3, as DNA: TGTGCCAGCAGCCGAGGGGGGGATCCGAACACCGGGGAGCTGTTTTTT.

This chain links TRBV6-5 with TRBJ2-7; tentatively, D is TRBD2 (6 bases). The germline V gene has CDR1 MNHEY and CDR2 SVGAGI. Trimming removed 2 bases at V and 3 bases at J, with 14 bases between. The CDR3 spans 15 residues. This CDR3 is CASSYQAGVVYEQYF. The CDR3 nucleotides read TGTGCCAGCAGTTACCAAGCGGGTGTGGTCTACGAGCAGTACTTC.

The chain uses TRBV30 and TRBJ1-4, with a possible D match to TRBD1 (5 bases). V dropped 6 bases and J dropped 8 bases, with 16 bases sitting between them. Germline CDR1 is GTSNPN and CDR2 is SVGIG (reference sequence). The CDR3 is 13 residues long. The CDR3 DNA follows: TGTGCCTGTGATTCGGGGGGTGGAGAAAAACTGTTTTTT. Protein sequence: CACDSGGGEKLFF.

There are a few counts of this clone. The chain combines TRBV7-9 with TRBJ2-3, with TRBD1 identical over 12 bases. The CDR3 runs to 16 residues. The V segment lost 2 bases and the J segment 4 bases; nucleotides outside the gene matches: 4. CDR1 and CDR2 from the germline V gene are SEHNR and FQNEAQ (reference sequence). In DNA, the CDR3 is TGTGCCAGCAGCTTACCGGGACAGGGGGCATCAGATACGCAGTATTTT. It translates to CASSLPGQGASDTQYF.

V gene TRBV19 combines with J gene TRBJ2-7, with 7 bases fitting TRBD2. From germline, CDR1 is LNHDA and CDR2 SQIVND (reference sequence). The J segment lost 3 bases and the V segment lost 4 bases, leaving 6 bases of the junction unmatched. This CDR3 comprises 14 residues. The CDR3 loop is CASSRTSGNYEQYF. Here the CDR3 DNA reads TGTGCCAGTAGTAGGACTAGTGGTAACTACGAGCAGTACTTC.

V and J are TRBV10-1 and TRBJ1-1, with a weak D call TRBD1 (5 bases). Germline V gene data show CDR1 as WNHNN and CDR2 as SYGVQD (reference sequence). Trimming removed 0 bases at V and 1 base at J, with 9 bases between. The CDR3 extends over 15 amino acids. The CDR3 spells CASSESQGPNTEAFF. CDR3 sequence (DNA): TGCGCCAGCAGTGAGTCTCAGGGCCCGAACACTGAAGCTTTCTTT.

The CDR3 DNA is TGTGCCACCAGATACGACAAAGGGGTGCGGATTTCACCCCTCCACTTT. Amino acids: CATRYDKGVRISPLHF. The chain employs TRBV6-5 and TRBJ1-6; the D gene is possibly TRBD1 (5 bases). The CDR3 runs 16 residues. Per germline, CDR1 MNHEY and CDR2 SVGAGI. The germline V and J ends were trimmed by 10 bases and 9 bases, with 25 bases remaining between them.

This clone was seen just once. The V and J genes are TRBV4-3 and TRBJ2-2; the match to TRBD2 covers 11 bases. This CDR3 has 16 residues. Trimming removed 2 bases from V and 6 bases from J; junction bases left unmatched: 5. Looked up from germline, CDR1 is LGHNA and CDR2 is YSLEER. CDR3 amino acids: CASSQQTSGVSGELFF. CDR3 coding DNA: TGCGCCAGCAGCCAACAGACTAGCGGGGTGTCCGGGGAGCTGTTTTTT.